Below, 6 T cell receptor beta chains from the same sample are listed, as sequenced in a study of T cells in Graves' hyperthyroidism and ophthalmopathy. Amplification of TCR beta CDR3 regions was performed using RNA transcripts as template. With the HTBI primer set, the TCR CDR3 went through a first round of RT-PCR. Each CDR3 protein is one row after TCRdb ran MiXCR on the multiplex PCR reads. Of approximately 330,000 distinct CDR3 sequences detected, approximately 13% appear once; the ten largest clones hold 34%. Sample: blood. The receptor source for this set is a middle-aged woman with Graves' ophthalmopathy.

This clonotype was observed many times. The rearrangement joins TRBV6-1 to TRBJ2-3; possibly TRBD1 for D (5 bases). CDR1 MNHNS and CDR2 SASEGT come from the germline V gene. CDR3 length: 13 residues. Trimming took off 6 bases at V and 1 base at J, with 8 bases between the two ends. CDR3 DNA: TGTGCCAGCAGCAGGGATGGCACAGATACGCAGTATTTT. Its translation is CASSRDGTDTQYF.

Of note for this clonotype: Since a much larger clone is just one base distant, this may be a read error. The chain employs TRBV28 and TRBJ1-1; possibly TRBD1 for D (5 bases). CDR3 length equals 13 residues. V was pared by 7 bases and J by 5 bases, with 14 bases between. Germline CDR1 MDHEN, CDR2 SYDVKM. The CDR3: CASMYRRKTEAFF. Written as DNA, the CDR3 is TGTGCCAGCATGTACAGGCGCAAAACTGAAGCTTTCTTT.

This clonotype was counted only a few times. The genes are TRBV12-5 and TRBJ2-5, with 14 nucleotides matching TRBD2. Germline CDR1 is LGHNT and CDR2 is FRNRAP. The CDR3 runs to 17 residues. The trim removed 5 bases at V and 2 bases at J, leaving 7 bases unmatched. The CDR3 DNA reads TGTGCTAGTGGTCAGGGACTAGCGGGAGTAAGGCAAGAGACCCAGTACTTC. Its translation is CASGQGLAGVRQETQYF.

This clonotype was picked up many times. The V and J genes are TRBV7-2 and TRBJ2-5; D possibly corresponds to TRBD1 (5 bases). Trimming took off 7 bases at V and 2 bases at J, with 8 bases between the two ends. CDR1 SGHTA and CDR2 FQGNSA come from the germline V gene. This CDR3 spans 12 amino acids. DNA of the CDR3: TGTGCCAGCAACGACAGTCAAGAGACCCAGTACTTC. Residues: CASNDSQETQYF.

This clonotype has a count of ten or more. V is TRBV19 and J is TRBJ2-1; TRBD2 aligns across 8 bases. The trim removed 5 bases at V and 4 bases at J, leaving 19 bases unmatched. Germline CDR1 LNHDA, CDR2 SQIVND (reference sequence). CDR3 length: 19 residues. The CDR3 region is CASSLVSTRSGSAYNEQFF. CDR3 DNA: TGTGCCAGTAGTTTAGTTTCGACGAGAAGCGGGAGTGCGTACAATGAGCAGTTCTTC.

This clonotype occurred once. CDR3 sequence reads: CSATPRGAQETQYF. In nucleotides, the CDR3 is TGCAGTGCTACGCCACGGGGGGCCCAGGAGACCCAGTACTTC. The V gene is TRBV20-1, the J gene TRBJ2-5; D is perhaps TRBD2 (7 bases). Per germline, CDR1 DFQATT and CDR2 SNEGSKA (reference sequence). V was clipped by 4 bases and J by 5 bases, with 17 bases between them. This CDR3 has 14 amino acids.